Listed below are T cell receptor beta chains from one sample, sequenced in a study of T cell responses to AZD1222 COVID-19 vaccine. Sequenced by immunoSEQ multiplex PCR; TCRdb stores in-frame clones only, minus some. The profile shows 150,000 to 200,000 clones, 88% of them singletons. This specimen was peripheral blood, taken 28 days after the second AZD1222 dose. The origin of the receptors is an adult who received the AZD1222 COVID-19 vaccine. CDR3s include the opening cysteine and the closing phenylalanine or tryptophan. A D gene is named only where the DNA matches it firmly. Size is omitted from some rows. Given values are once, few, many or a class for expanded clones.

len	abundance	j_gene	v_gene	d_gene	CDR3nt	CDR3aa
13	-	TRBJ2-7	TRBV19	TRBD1	TGTGCCAGTAGTCCAGACAGGGCTGACGAGCAGTACTTC	CASSPDRADEQYF
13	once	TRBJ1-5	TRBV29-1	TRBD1	TGCAGCGGCCAGACAGGGATCGATCAGCCCCAGCATTTT	CSGQTGIDQPQHF
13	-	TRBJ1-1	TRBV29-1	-	TGCAGCGTTAAGGGAATTAGCGACACTGAAGCTTTCTTT	CSVKGISDTEAFF
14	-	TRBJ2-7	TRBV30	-	TGTGCCTTTTCCCCGTTTACACACTCCTACGAGCAGTACTTC	CAFSPFTHSYEQYF
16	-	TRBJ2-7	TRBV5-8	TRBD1	TGTGCCAGCAGCTTGGGGGGACAGGGGCGTACCTACGAGCAGTACTTC	CASSLGGQGRTYEQYF
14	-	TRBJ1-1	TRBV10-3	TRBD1	TGTGCCAGCCAACAGGGGTTCGGGAACACTGAAGCTTTCTTT	CASQQGFGNTEAFF
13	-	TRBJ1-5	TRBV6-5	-	TGTGCCAGCAGCTCTCTGGGCAATCAGCCCCAGCATTTT	CASSSLGNQPQHF
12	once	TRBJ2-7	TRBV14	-	TGTGCCAGCAGCCAAGCCCAGGTCGAGCAGTACTTC	CASSQAQVEQYF
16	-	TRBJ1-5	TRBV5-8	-	TGTGCCAGCCCCGCGGGGGATAAGGGTAGCAATCAGCCCCAGCATTTT	CASPAGDKGSNQPQHF
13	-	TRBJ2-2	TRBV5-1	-	TGCGCCAGCAGTATGAGGGGCACCGGGGAGCTGTTTTTT	CASSMRGTGELFF
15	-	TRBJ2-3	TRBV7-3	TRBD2	TGTGCCAGCAGCCGATATAGCGGGGGGTTAGATACGCAGTATTTT	CASSRYSGGLDTQYF
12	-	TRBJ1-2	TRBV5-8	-	TGTGCCAGCAGCTTACAGGGTCTCGGCTACACCTTC	CASSLQGLGYTF
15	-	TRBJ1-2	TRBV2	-	TGTGCCAGCAGTGAGAGACAGATAGCTAACTATGGCTACACCTTC	CASSERQIANYGYTF
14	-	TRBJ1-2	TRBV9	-	TGTGCCAGCAGCGTAGAGGGCTTACCGCGGGGCTACACCTTC	CASSVEGLPRGYTF
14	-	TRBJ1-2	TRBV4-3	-	TGCGCCAGCAGCCAAGATTCAGGGAACTATGGCTACACCTTC	CASSQDSGNYGYTF
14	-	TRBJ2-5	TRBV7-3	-	TGTGCCAGCAGCCCGACGGGCCAGGGAGAGACCCAGTACTTC	CASSPTGQGETQYF
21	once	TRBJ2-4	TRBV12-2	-	TGTGCAAGTCGCTATAACGAGCCGGGACAGGGGTCCGCTTTAGCCAAAAACATTCAGTACTTC	CASRYNEPGQGSALAKNIQYF
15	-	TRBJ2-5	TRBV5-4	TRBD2	TGTGCCAGCAGCCCACCGCGCGAGGGAGGGAAGACCCAGTACTTC	CASSPPREGGKTQYF
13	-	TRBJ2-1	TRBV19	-	TGTGCCACGTCCGTAGGTCCCAACAATGAGCAGTTCTTC	CATSVGPNNEQFF
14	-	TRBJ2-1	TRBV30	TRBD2	TGTGCCTGGACTCCGGGACTAGCTGCCAATGAGCAGTTCTTC	CAWTPGLAANEQFF
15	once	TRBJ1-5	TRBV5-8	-	TGTGCCAGCACGAATGGGGGGCAGAGCAATCAGCCCCAGCATTTT	CASTNGGQSNQPQHF
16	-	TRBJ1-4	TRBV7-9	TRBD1	TGTGCCAGCAGCGCCAAAGGACAGGGACATCGCGAAAAACTGTTTTTT	CASSAKGQGHREKLFF
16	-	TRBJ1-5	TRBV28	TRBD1	TGTGCCAGCTTGAAGGGACAGTCCATCCGGGGGCAGCCCCAGCATTTT	CASLKGQSIRGQPQHF
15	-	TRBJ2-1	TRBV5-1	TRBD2	TGCGCCAGCAGCCCACCCGGGACTAGTTTGGGTGAGCAGTTCTTC	CASSPPGTSLGEQFF
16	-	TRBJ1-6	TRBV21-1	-	TGTGCCAGCAGCATCGGGGGCACAGGGTTGAATTCACCCCTCCACTTT	CASSIGGTGLNSPLHF
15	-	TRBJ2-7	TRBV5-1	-	TGCGCCAGCAGCTTGAACGGGGCGCCCGGCGGCGAGCAGTACTTC	CASSLNGAPGGEQYF
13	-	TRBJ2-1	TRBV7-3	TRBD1	TGTGCCAGCAGCTCTACAGGGGGCGGTGAGCAGTTCTTC	CASSSTGGGEQFF
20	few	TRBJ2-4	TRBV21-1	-	TGTGCCAGCAGGTCCCTCCGGGGGGGCGTAAATTGCCTAGCCAAAAACATTCAGTACTTC	CASRSLRGGVNCLAKNIQYF
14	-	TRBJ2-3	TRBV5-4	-	TGTGCCAGCGGTGGGGGCATAGAGTCAGATACGCAGTATTTT	CASGGGIESDTQYF
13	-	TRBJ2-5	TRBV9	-	TGTGCCAGCAGCGTAGCGGTGGAGGAGACCCAGTACTTC	CASSVAVEETQYF
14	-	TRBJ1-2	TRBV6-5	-	TGTGCCAGCAGTTACTCGTGGGCAGACTATGGCTACACCTTC	CASSYSWADYGYTF
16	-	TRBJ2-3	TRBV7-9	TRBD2	TGTGCCAGCGGCTCCTTACTAGCGAGGGGCACAGATACGCAGTATTTT	CASGSLLARGTDTQYF
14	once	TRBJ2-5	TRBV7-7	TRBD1	TGTGCTAGCAGCTTACTCGGACAGGGGGAGACCCAGTACTTC	CASSLLGQGETQYF
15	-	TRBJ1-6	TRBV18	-	TGTGCCAGCTCACCAGCCGGGTTCCGGGATTCACCCCTCCACTTT	CASSPAGFRDSPLHF
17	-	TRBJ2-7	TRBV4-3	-	TGCGCCAGCAGCCCCGGCGGGGAACAGGCTAGCTCCTACGAGCAGTACTTC	CASSPGGEQASSYEQYF
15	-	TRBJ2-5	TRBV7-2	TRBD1	TGTGCCAGCAGCTTAGGGGACAGGGAACGAGAGACCCAGTACTTC	CASSLGDRERETQYF
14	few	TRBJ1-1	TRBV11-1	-	TGTGCCAGCAGCTTGGGAGCATTGAACACTGAAGCTTTCTTT	CASSLGALNTEAFF
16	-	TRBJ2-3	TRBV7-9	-	TGTGCCAGCAGCTTATACCGGACGTCTAGCACAGATACGCAGTATTTT	CASSLYRTSSTDTQYF
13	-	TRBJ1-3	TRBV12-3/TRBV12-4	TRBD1	TGTGCCAGCAGGACGACAGGGAGAAACACCATATATTTT	CASRTTGRNTIYF
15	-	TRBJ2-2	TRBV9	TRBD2	TGTGCCAGCAGCTCTACCGGGACTACCACCGGGGAGCTGTTTTTT	CASSSTGTTTGELFF